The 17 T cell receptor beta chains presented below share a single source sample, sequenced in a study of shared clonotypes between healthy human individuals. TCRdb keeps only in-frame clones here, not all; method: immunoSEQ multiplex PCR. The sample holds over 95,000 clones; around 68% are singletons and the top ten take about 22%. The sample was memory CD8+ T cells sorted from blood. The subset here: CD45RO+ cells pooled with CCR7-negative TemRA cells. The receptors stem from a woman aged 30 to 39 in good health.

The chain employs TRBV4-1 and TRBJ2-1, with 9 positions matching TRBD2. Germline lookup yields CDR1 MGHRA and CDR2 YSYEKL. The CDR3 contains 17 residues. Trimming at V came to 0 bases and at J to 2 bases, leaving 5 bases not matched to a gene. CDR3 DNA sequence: TGCGCCAGCAGCCAAGAGCCTAGCGGGGATCCCTACAATGAGCAGTTCTTC. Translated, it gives CASSQEPSGDPYNEQFF.

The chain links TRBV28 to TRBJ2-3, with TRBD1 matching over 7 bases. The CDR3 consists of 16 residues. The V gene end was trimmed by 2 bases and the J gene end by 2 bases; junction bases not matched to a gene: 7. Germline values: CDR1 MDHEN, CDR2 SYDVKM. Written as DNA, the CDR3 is TGTGCCAGCAGTTTACAGGACAGGTCACACACAGATACGCAGTATTTT. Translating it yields CASSLQDRSHTDTQYF.

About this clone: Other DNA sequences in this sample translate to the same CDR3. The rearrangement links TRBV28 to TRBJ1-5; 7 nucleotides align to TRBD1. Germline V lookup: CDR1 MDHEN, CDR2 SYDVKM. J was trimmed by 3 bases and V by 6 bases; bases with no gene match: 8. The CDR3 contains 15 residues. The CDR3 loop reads CASSPIDRDNQPQHF. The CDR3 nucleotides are TGTGCCAGCAGCCCTATTGACAGGGACAATCAGCCCCAGCATTTT.

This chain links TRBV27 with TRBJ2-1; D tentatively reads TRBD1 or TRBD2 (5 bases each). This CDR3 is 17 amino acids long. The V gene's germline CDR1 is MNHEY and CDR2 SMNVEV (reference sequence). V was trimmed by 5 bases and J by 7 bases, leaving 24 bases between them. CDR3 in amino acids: CASSPRPRVGEPNEQFF. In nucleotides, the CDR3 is TGTGCCAGCAGTCCCCGACCAAGGGTGGGGGAACCGAATGAGCAGTTCTTC.

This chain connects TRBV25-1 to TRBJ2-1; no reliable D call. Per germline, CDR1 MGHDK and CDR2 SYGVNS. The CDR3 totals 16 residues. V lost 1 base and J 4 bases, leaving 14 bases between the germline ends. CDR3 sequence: CASSEWVQGSYNEQFF. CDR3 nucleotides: TGTGCCAGCAGTGAATGGGTCCAAGGGTCTTACAATGAGCAGTTCTTC. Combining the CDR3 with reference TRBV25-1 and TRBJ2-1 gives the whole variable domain EADIYQTPRYLVIGTGKKITLECSQTMGHDKMYWYQQDPGMELHLIHYSYGVNSTEKGDLSSESTVSRIRTEHFPLTLESARPSHTSQYLCASSEWVQGSYNEQFFGPGTRLTVL.

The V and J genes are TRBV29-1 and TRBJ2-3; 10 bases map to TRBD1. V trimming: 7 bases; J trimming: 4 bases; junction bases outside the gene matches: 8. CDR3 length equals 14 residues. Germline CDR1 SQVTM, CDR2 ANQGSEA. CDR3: CSAGGTGVADTQYF. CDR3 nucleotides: TGCAGCGCAGGGGGGACAGGGGTCGCAGATACGCAGTATTTT.

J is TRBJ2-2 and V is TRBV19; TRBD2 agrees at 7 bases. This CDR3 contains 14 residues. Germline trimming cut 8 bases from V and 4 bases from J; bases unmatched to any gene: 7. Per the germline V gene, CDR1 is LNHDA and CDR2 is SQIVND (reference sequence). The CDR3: CASFAGASTGELFF. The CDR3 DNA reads TGTGCCAGTTTTGCGGGAGCGAGCACCGGGGAGCTGTTTTTT.

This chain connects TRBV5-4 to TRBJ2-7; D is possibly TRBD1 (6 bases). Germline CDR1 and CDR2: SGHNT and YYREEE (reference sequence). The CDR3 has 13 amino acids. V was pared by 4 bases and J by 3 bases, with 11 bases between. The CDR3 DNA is TGTGCCAGCAGCGCGGACAGCAGCTACGAGCAGTACTTC. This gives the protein CASSADSSYEQYF.

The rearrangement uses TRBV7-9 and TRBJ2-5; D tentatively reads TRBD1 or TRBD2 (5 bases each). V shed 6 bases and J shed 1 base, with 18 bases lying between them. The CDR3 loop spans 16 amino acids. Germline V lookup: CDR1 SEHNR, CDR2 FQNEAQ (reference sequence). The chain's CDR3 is CASRRDRGGSQETQYF. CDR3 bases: TGTGCCAGCAGACGGGACCGCGGTGGGAGCCAAGAGACCCAGTACTTC.

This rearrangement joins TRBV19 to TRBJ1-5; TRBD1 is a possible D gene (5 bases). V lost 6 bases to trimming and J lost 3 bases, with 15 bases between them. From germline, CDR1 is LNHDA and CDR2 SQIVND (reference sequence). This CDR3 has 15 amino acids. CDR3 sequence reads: CASSWSGAYNQPQHF. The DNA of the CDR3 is TGTGCCAGTAGCTGGTCCGGGGCCTACAATCAGCCCCAGCATTTT.

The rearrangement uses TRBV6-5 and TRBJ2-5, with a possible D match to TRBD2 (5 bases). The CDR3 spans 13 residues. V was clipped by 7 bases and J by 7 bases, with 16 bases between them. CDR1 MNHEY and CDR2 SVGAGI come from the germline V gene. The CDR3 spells CASKRTGLGTQYF. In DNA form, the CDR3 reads TGTGCCAGCAAGCGGACCGGTCTTGGGACCCAGTACTTC.

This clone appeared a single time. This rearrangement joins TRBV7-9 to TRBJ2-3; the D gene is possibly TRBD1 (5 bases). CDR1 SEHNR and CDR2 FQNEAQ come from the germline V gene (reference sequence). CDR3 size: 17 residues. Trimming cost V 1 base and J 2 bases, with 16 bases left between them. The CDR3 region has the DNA TGTGCCAGCAGCTTAGGGGGCCCGGGCCACCACACAGATACGCAGTATTTT. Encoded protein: CASSLGGPGHHTDTQYF.

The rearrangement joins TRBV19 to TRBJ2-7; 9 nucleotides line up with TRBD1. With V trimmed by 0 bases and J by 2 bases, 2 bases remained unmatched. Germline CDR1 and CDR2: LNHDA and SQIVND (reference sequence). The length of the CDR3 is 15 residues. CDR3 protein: CASSIEGTGTYEQYF. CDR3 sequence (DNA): TGTGCCAGTAGTATAGAAGGGACAGGGACCTACGAGCAGTACTTC.

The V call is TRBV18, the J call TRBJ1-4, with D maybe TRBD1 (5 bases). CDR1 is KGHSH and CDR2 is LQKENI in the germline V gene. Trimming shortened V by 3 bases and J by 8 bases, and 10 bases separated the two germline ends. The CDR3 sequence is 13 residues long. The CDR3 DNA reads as TGTGCCAGCTCACCCGGATGGGGGGAAAAACTGTTTTTT. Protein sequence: CASSPGWGEKLFF. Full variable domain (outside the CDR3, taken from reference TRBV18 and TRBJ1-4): NAGVMQNPRHLVRRRGQEARLRCSPMKGHSHVYWYRQLPEEGLKFMVYLQKENIIDESGMPKERFSAEFPKEGPSILRIQQVVRGDSAAYFCASSPGWGEKLFFGSGTQLSVL.

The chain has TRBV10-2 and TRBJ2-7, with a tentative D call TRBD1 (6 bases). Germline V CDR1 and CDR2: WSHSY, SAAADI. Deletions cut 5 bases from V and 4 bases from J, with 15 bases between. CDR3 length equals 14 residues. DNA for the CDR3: TGCGCCAGCAGTAACCCTTGGGACATTTACGAGCAGTACTTC. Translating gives CASSNPWDIYEQYF.

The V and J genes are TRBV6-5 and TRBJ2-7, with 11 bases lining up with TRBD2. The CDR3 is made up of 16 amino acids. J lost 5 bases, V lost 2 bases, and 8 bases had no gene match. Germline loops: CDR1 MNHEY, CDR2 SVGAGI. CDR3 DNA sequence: TGTGCCAGCAGTTACCTTAGACTAGCGGGAAGCCACGAGCAGTACTTC. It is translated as CASSYLRLAGSHEQYF.

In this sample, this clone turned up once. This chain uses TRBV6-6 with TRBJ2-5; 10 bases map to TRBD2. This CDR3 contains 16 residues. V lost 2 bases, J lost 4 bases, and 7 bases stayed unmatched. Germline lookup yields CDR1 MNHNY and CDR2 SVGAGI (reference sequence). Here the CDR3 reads CASSYVLAGARETQYF. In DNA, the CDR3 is TGTGCCAGCAGTTACGTCCTAGCGGGAGCGAGAGAGACCCAGTACTTC.